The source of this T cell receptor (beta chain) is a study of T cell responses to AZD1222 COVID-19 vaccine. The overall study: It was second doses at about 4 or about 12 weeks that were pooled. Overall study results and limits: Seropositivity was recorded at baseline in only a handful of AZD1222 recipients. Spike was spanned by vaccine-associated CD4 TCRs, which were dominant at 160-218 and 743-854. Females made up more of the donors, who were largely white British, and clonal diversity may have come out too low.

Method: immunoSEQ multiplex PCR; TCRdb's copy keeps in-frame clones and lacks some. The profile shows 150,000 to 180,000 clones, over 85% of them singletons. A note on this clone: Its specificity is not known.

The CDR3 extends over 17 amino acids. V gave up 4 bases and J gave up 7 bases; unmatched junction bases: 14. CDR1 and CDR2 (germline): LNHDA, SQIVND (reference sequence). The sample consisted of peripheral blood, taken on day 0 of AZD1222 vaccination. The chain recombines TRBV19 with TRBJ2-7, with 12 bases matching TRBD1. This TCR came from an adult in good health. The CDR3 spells CASSTETGTGGAFEQYF. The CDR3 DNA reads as TGTGCCAGTAGTACCGAAACCGGGACAGGGGGCGCGTTTGAGCAGTACTTC.